The 30 T cell receptor beta chains given below trace back to one sample, sequenced in a study of blood T cell repertoires in COVID-19. Sequencing used immunoSEQ multiplex PCR; TCRdb keeps in-frame clones, though not all of them. The table has over 100,000 clones, about 89% seen once. Sequenced sample: peripheral blood. The receptors were gathered from a human donor with acute or convalescent COVID-19. The donor label of this sample is uncertain.

This rearrangement joins TRBV4-1 to TRBJ1-2; 12 bases are a match to TRBD1. The length of the CDR3 is 19 residues. Germline CDR1 reads MGHRA; CDR2 reads YSYEKL. The V gene end was trimmed by 3 bases and the J gene end by 0 bases; junction bases not matched to a gene: 11. CDR3 sequence reads: CASSHRGQGALTANYGYTF. CDR3 sequence (DNA): TGCGCCAGCAGCCACAGGGGACAGGGGGCACTTACAGCTAACTATGGCTACACCTTC.

The V gene is TRBV10-3, the J gene TRBJ1-5; 8 bases are a match to TRBD1. The CDR3 runs 14 residues. In germline, CDR1 is ENHRY, CDR2 SYGVKD. The junction had 5 bases not matched to a gene; V was cut back by 4 bases and J by 6 bases. DNA of the CDR3: TGTGCCATCAGTGGGACAGGGTCAAGTCAGCCCCAGCATTTT. Encoded protein: CAISGTGSSQPQHF.

This sequence joins TRBV12-3 or TRBV12-4 and TRBJ1-5; 10 nucleotides line up with TRBD1. The CDR3 has 13 amino acids. V lost 6 bases and J lost 5; bases outside the gene matches: 1. As DNA, the CDR3 is TGTGCCAGCAGGGGGACAGGGGATCAGCCCCAGCATTTT. Its translation: CASRGTGDQPQHF.

The rearrangement links TRBV13 to TRBJ1-6; 8 positions match TRBD1. V lost 6 bases, J lost 7 bases, and 5 bases stayed unmatched. CDR1 is PRHDT, CDR2 FYEKMQ, per germline (reference sequence). The CDR3 has 14 residues. The CDR3 loop is CASRDQGANSPLHF. In nucleotides, the CDR3 is TGTGCCAGCAGGGACCAGGGGGCGAATTCACCCCTCCACTTT.

This sequence joins TRBV6-5 and TRBJ1-1, with 10 bases aligning to TRBD1. Germline V gene sequence: CDR1 MNHEY, CDR2 SVGAGI. The ends lost 2 bases at V and 5 bases at J; junction bases unmatched: 5. The CDR3 runs 15 residues. In DNA, the CDR3 is TGTGCCAGCAGTTACGGGACAGGGGTTATAACTGAAGCTTTCTTT. Translating gives CASSYGTGVITEAFF.

The rearrangement uses TRBV28 and TRBJ1-4; 7 bases agree with TRBD1. V gave up 4 bases and J gave up 2 bases; unmatched junction bases: 4. CDR3 size: 15 residues. Per the germline V gene, CDR1 is MDHEN and CDR2 is SYDVKM. CDR3 protein: CASSSAGGTNEKLFF. CDR3 DNA: TGTGCCAGCAGTTCCGCAGGGGGGACTAATGAAAAACTGTTTTTT.

J is TRBJ1-2 and V is TRBV5-1; D gene unclear. V lost 1 base and J lost 2, with 9 bases in between. The CDR3 loop spans 14 amino acids. The germline CDR1 and CDR2 sequences are SGHRS and YFSETQ. CDR3 region: CASSLTADNYGYTF. As DNA, the CDR3 is TGCGCCAGCAGCTTGACAGCGGACAACTATGGCTACACCTTC.

With regard to this clone: One end of the junction varies from germline; a read error may be responsible. The chain links TRBV7-3 to TRBJ1-2; D is unclear. CDR1 is SGHTA and CDR2 is FQGTGA in the germline V gene. The CDR3 is 15 amino acids. CDR3 protein: CASRLGPERGYGYTF. The CDR3 DNA sequence: TGTGCCAGCCGCTTGGGTCCTGAGCGAGGCTATGGCTACACCTTC.

CDR3 sequence reads: CASSEGNRGVRHF. CDR3 sequence (DNA): TGTGCCAGCAGTGAAGGGAACAGGGGTGTAAGGCATTTT. The chain is built from TRBV6-1 and TRBJ1-5, with 7 bases aligning to TRBD1. V shed 1 base and J 15 bases; nucleotides not matched to a gene: 9. Germline CDR1 and CDR2: MNHNS and SASEGT. This CDR3 region has 13 residues.

The rearrangement uses TRBV29-1 and TRBJ1-1; TRBD1 might be the D (5 bases). CDR1 is SQVTM and CDR2 is ANQGSEA in the germline V gene. V shed 5 bases and J shed 3 bases, with 13 bases lying between them. This CDR3 spans 13 amino acids. The CDR3 bases are TGCAGCGTTCGACGCGGGGCGGACACTGAAGCTTTCTTT. It specifies CSVRRGADTEAFF.

V and J are TRBV18 and TRBJ1-6; D might be TRBD1 (5 bases). Germline CDR1 KGHSH, CDR2 LQKENI. V was shortened by 5 bases and J by 0 bases, with 11 bases between the two germline ends. The CDR3 consists of 16 residues. Here the CDR3 reads CASSNNRNSYNSPLHF. The DNA of the CDR3 is TGTGCCAGCTCAAATAACAGGAACTCCTATAATTCACCCCTCCACTTT.

V and J are TRBV3-1 (or the pseudogene TRBV3-2) and TRBJ2-5; possibly TRBD2 for D (6 bases). The CDR3 extends over 16 amino acids. Trimming cost V 0 bases and J 5 bases, with 16 bases left between them. Germline loops: CDR1 LGHDT, CDR2 YNNKEL (reference sequence). Written as DNA, the CDR3 is TGTGCCAGCAGCCAAGATCGGGGGTCCCAACGGGAGACCCAGTACTTC. It is translated as CASSQDRGSQRETQYF.

This chain links TRBV10-3 with TRBJ2-4; 9 nucleotides agree with TRBD2. Germline V CDR1 and CDR2: ENHRY, SYGVKD. V lost 0 bases to trimming and J lost 8 bases; unmatched junction nucleotides: 26. This CDR3 region has 22 residues. The CDR3 sequence is CAISESDQRWTSVLGLSDIQYF. Here the CDR3 DNA reads TGTGCCATCAGTGAGTCCGACCAGCGGTGGACTAGCGTATTAGGTCTTTCGGACATTCAGTACTTC.

This chain links TRBV12-3 or TRBV12-4 with TRBJ2-2, with no clear D. The CDR3 contains 11 residues. Trimming shortened V by 7 bases and J by 4 bases, and 4 bases separated the two germline ends. For the CDR3, the DNA is TGTGCCAGCACTCCCACCGGGGAGCTGTTTTTT. It translates to CASTPTGELFF.

CDR3: CASSVEETGYRYGYTF. In nucleotides, the CDR3 is TGTGCCAGCAGCGTAGAGGAAACAGGGTATCGTTATGGCTACACCTTC. This chain links TRBV9 with TRBJ1-2; D is possibly TRBD1 (6 bases). The CDR3 length is 16 residues. From germline, CDR1 is SGDLS and CDR2 YYNGEE. The V and J ends lost 0 bases and 5 bases respectively, with 17 bases between them.

V and J are TRBV4-1 and TRBJ2-5, with D perhaps TRBD2 (6 bases). The CDR3 extends over 18 amino acids. Germline CDR1 is MGHRA and CDR2 is YSYEKL. V gave up 1 base and J gave up 1 base, with 19 bases separating them. The CDR3 spells CASSQALSRGTLQETQYF. CDR3 nucleotides: TGCGCCAGCAGCCAAGCGTTGTCACGGGGGACCCTCCAAGAGACCCAGTACTTC.

V usage is TRBV7-2 and J usage is TRBJ2-5; D is uncertain. There are 15 residues in the CDR3. V lost 5 bases and J 1 base, leaving 14 bases between the germline ends. Germline values: CDR1 SGHTA, CDR2 FQGNSA. CDR3 amino acids: CASSRRRNFQETQYF. The DNA of the CDR3 is TGTGCCAGCAGCAGGAGACGGAATTTCCAAGAGACCCAGTACTTC.

The J gene is TRBJ2-3, the V gene TRBV5-1, with TRBD1 identical over 10 bases. The CDR3 has 17 residues. Trimming took 2 bases from V and 4 from J; bases not matched to a gene: 10. CDR1 SGHRS and CDR2 YFSETQ come from the germline V gene. CDR3 sequence reads: CASSLIAGQGVSDTQYF. Here the CDR3 DNA reads TGCGCCAGCAGCTTAATCGCCGGACAGGGGGTGTCAGATACGCAGTATTTT.

This CDR3 reads CASSQVGGFGQKLFF. CDR3 DNA: TGCGCCAGCAGCCAAGTAGGGGGTTTCGGTCAAAAACTGTTTTTT. The chain combines TRBV4-1 with TRBJ1-4, with D perhaps matching TRBD1 (6 bases). The CDR3 covers 15 residues. Germline CDR1 reads MGHRA; CDR2 reads YSYEKL. V lost 1 base and J 9 bases, leaving 15 bases between the germline ends.

The CDR3 sequence: CASRARGGSTEAFF. The DNA for the CDR3 is TGCGCCAGCAGGGCCAGGGGAGGGAGCACTGAAGCTTTCTTT. The chain joins TRBV5-1 to TRBJ1-1, with D perhaps matching TRBD1 (6 bases). The CDR3 covers 14 residues. The germline V and J ends were trimmed by 5 bases and 4 bases, with 15 bases remaining between them. Germline CDR1 reads SGHRS; CDR2 reads YFSETQ.

This chain links TRBV7-2 with TRBJ1-5; D remains unclear. This CDR3 has 13 amino acids. V was shortened by 2 bases and J by 3 bases, with 5 bases between the two germline ends. Germline assignment: CDR1 SGHTA and CDR2 FQGNSA. The DNA of the CDR3 is TGTGCCAGCAGCTTACAGGACAATCAGCCCCAGCATTTT. Its translation: CASSLQDNQPQHF.

The chain links TRBV30 to TRBJ1-1; D is ambiguous. V lost 3 bases and J lost 7, with 9 bases in between. Germline loops: CDR1 GTSNPN, CDR2 SVGIG (reference sequence). The CDR3 covers 11 residues. CDR3 sequence reads: CAWSQHGEAFF. CDR3 coding DNA: TGTGCCTGGAGCCAACATGGTGAAGCTTTCTTT.

The CDR3 reads CASSPPNQPQHF. CDR3 coding DNA: TGTGCCAGCTCACCCCCAAATCAGCCCCAGCATTTT. The chain carries TRBV18 and TRBJ1-5; D gene unclear. This CDR3 has 12 residues. Trimming cost V 3 bases and J 4 bases, with 4 bases left between them. Per the germline V gene, CDR1 is KGHSH and CDR2 is LQKENI. Based on the CDR3 plus reference TRBV18 and TRBJ1-5, the full variable domain is NAGVMQNPRHLVRRRGQEARLRCSPMKGHSHVYWYRQLPEEGLKFMVYLQKENIIDESGMPKERFSAEFPKEGPSILRIQQVVRGDSAAYFCASSPPNQPQHFGDGTRLSIL.

The rearrangement links TRBV28 to TRBJ1-2, with D possibly TRBD1 on 6 matching bases. Trimming stripped 2 bases from V and 8 bases from J, with 9 bases between. The V gene's germline CDR1 is MDHEN and CDR2 SYDVKM. The CDR3 runs to 12 residues. CDR3 DNA sequence: TGTGCCAGCAGTTTAGGACAGATGGGCTACACCTTC. Protein: CASSLGQMGYTF.

V is TRBV5-1 and J is TRBJ1-1; D not certain. Between the trimmed V and J ends, which lost 2 bases and 3 bases, there was a span of 17 bases. The CDR3 spans 16 residues. Germline assignment: CDR1 SGHRS and CDR2 YFSETQ. CDR3 nucleotide sequence: TGCGCCAGCAGCTTTCTTCCCACCAGCGGGGACACTGAAGCTTTCTTT. Translated, it gives CASSFLPTSGDTEAFF. Looking up the rest from reference TRBV5-1 and TRBJ1-1 gives the full variable domain: KAGVTQTPRYLIKTRGQQVTLSCSPISGHRSVSWYQQTPGQGLQFLFEYFSETQRNKGNFPGRFSGRQFSNSRSEMNVSTLELGDSALYLCASSFLPTSGDTEAFFGQGTRLTVV.

V is TRBV9 and J is TRBJ1-1; D remains ambiguous. Germline-derived CDR1 and CDR2 are SGDLS and YYNGEE. V shed 4 bases and J shed 1 base, with 11 bases lying between them. The CDR3 spans 14 residues. The CDR3 nucleotides are TGTGCCAGCAGCCCCCGGGATTGGAACACTGAAGCTTTCTTT. Translating it yields CASSPRDWNTEAFF. Using reference TRBV9 and TRBJ1-1 for the parts outside the CDR3, the full variable domain is DSGVTQTPKHLITATGQRVTLRCSPRSGDLSVYWYQQSLDQGLQFLIQYYNGEERAKGNILERFSAQQFPDLHSELNLSSLELGDSALYFCASSPRDWNTEAFFGQGTRLTVV.

The chain links TRBV6-2 or TRBV6-3 to TRBJ1-6; D perhaps matches TRBD1 (5 bases). Germline V gene sequence: CDR1 MNHEY, CDR2 SVGEGT. The ends were cut back, 6 bases at V and 7 bases at J, with 22 bases in the middle. The length of the CDR3 is 17 residues. Written as DNA, the CDR3 is TGTGCCAGCAGCCAAGGGACCGGGAGTGGATGGAATTCACCCCTCCACTTT. This sequence encodes CASSQGTGSGWNSPLHF.

This chain joins TRBV7-9 and TRBJ1-4, with unresolved D. Trimming shortened V by 1 base and J by 8 bases, and 14 bases separated the two germline ends. This CDR3 is built from 15 residues. The V gene's germline CDR1 is SEHNR and CDR2 FQNEAQ (reference sequence). In nucleotides, the CDR3 is TGTGCCAGCAGCTTAGACGGGCCTCGCGGGGAAAAACTGTTTTTT. Translated, it gives CASSLDGPRGEKLFF.

The chain couples TRBV28 to TRBJ1-2, with TRBD1 as a possible D gene (5 bases). Germline lookup yields CDR1 MDHEN and CDR2 SYDVKM. The length of the CDR3 is 14 residues. Trimming stripped 6 bases from V and 8 bases from J, with 19 bases between. The CDR3 here is CASSPGDGGYGYTF. CDR3 in DNA: TGTGCCAGCAGCCCCGGTGACGGGGGGTACGGCTACACCTTC.

This clone was detected only once. This chain uses TRBV19 with TRBJ2-1; the D is unclear. V lost 3 bases and J lost 10, with 16 bases in between. Germline V gene lookup returns CDR1 LNHDA and CDR2 SQIVND (reference sequence). The length of the CDR3 is 14 residues. The CDR3 sequence: CASSISGVLREQFF. The CDR3 DNA follows: TGTGCCAGTAGTATCAGTGGCGTTCTCAGGGAGCAGTTCTTC.